These 26 T cell receptor beta chains came from one sample sequenced in a study of shared clonotypes between healthy human individuals. Sequenced by immunoSEQ multiplex PCR; TCRdb stores in-frame clones only, minus some. The sample yields about 470,000 clones, roughly 83% seen once. The source material was PBMCs. These receptor sequences come from a woman aged 40 to 50 in good health. Some clones in this sample may be carry-over from other donors' samples.

The V call is TRBV11-1, the J call TRBJ1-1, with 9 bases lining up with TRBD1. This CDR3 has 14 residues. From germline, CDR1 is SGHAT and CDR2 FQDESV (reference sequence). V shed 5 bases and J 2 bases; nucleotides not matched to a gene: 3. Written as DNA, the CDR3 is TGTGCCAGCAGCCAGGACAGGGGTAACACTGAAGCTTTCTTT. Translation: CASSQDRGNTEAFF.

Concerning this clone: This may come from a read error, since a much larger clone is one base off. The CDR3 is CASSPAYNEQFF. CDR3 in DNA: TGTGCCAGCAGTCCAGCCTACAATGAGCAGTTCTTC. The rearrangement joins TRBV27 to TRBJ2-1; D is uncertain. The CDR3 is 12 amino acids. Trimming left V 5 bases short and J 2 bases short, with 4 bases between. Germline V gene sequence: CDR1 MNHEY, CDR2 SMNVEV (reference sequence).

The CDR3: CASSFQGPGNTIYF. The CDR3 DNA follows: TGTGCCAGCAGTTTTCAGGGTCCGGGAAACACCATATATTTT. This chain connects TRBV27 to TRBJ1-3, with D possibly TRBD1 on 5 matching bases. The CDR3 length is 14 residues. Trimming took 3 bases from V and 4 from J, leaving 10 bases between them. Germline V gene data show CDR1 as MNHEY and CDR2 as SMNVEV (reference sequence).

This clone occurred once. The CDR3 is CASSLGTASNTEAFF. The CDR3 nucleotides are TGTGCCAGCAGCTTGGGGACAGCTTCGAACACTGAAGCTTTCTTT. The chain is built from TRBV5-6 and TRBJ1-1; maybe TRBD1 (6 bases). Germline loops: CDR1 SGHDT, CDR2 YYEEEE. The CDR3 sequence is 15 residues long. V was clipped by 0 bases and J by 1 base, with 10 bases between them.

This clone has just one count. CDR3 amino acids: CASSSGTQGTEQYF. The CDR3 nucleotides are TGTGCCAGCAGCTCGGGAACACAGGGCACCGAGCAGTACTTC. The chain combines TRBV11-3 with TRBJ2-7; weak D call: TRBD1 (6 bases). Trimming cost V 4 bases and J 6 bases, with 16 bases left between them. The CDR3 totals 14 residues. Per germline, CDR1 SGHNT and CDR2 YENEEA.

The chain joins TRBV15 to TRBJ2-1, with 8 positions matching TRBD1. V dropped 3 bases and J dropped 7; count of bases not matched to a gene: 8. The germline V gene has CDR1 LNHNV and CDR2 YYDKDF (reference sequence). This CDR3 is 15 amino acids long. The DNA for the CDR3 is TGTGCCACCAGCAGGGACAGGGAATTAGGAAATGAGCAGTTCTTC. Its translation: CATSRDRELGNEQFF.

This clone was detected only a few times. The sample contains more than one DNA sequence encoding this CDR3. The chain carries TRBV18 and TRBJ2-3; TRBD2 matches 8 bases. The CDR3 has 14 amino acids. V lost 3 bases to trimming and J lost 1 base; unmatched junction nucleotides: 0. Looked up from germline, CDR1 is KGHSH and CDR2 is LQKENI. CDR3 loop: CASSPSGGTDTQYF. CDR3 bases: TGTGCCAGCTCACCTAGCGGGGGCACAGATACGCAGTATTTT.

About this clone itself: The same CDR3 also results from other DNA sequences found in this sample. The chain links TRBV30 to TRBJ1-1; D remains unclear. Germline values: CDR1 GTSNPN, CDR2 SVGIG (reference sequence). This CDR3 region has 12 residues. Trimming left V 0 bases short and J 5 bases short, with 7 bases between. The CDR3 loop is CAWSVSGTEAFF. The DNA of the CDR3 is TGTGCCTGGAGTGTATCGGGGACTGAAGCTTTCTTT.

The chain joins TRBV5-6 to TRBJ2-2, with 10 positions matching TRBD2. Germline CDR1 and CDR2: SGHDT and YYEEEE. This CDR3 region has 19 residues. V shed 4 bases and J 4 bases; nucleotides not matched to a gene: 16. As DNA, the CDR3 is TGTGCCAGCAGCAGTTGGAGGGCTAGCGGGAGTGGTGGCACCGGGGAGCTGTTTTTT. Protein: CASSSWRASGSGGTGELFF.

This clone has a handful of counts. The V call is TRBV6-5, the J call TRBJ2-7, with a tentative D call TRBD1 (5 bases). Germline V CDR1 and CDR2: MNHEY, SVGAGI. CDR3 length: 11 residues. Trimming shortened V by 8 bases and J by 5 bases, and 10 bases separated the two germline ends. In DNA form, the CDR3 reads TGTGCCAGCGGACAAAACCACGAGCAGTACTTC. Translated: CASGQNHEQYF.

The rearrangement links TRBV7-2 to TRBJ1-3; 7 bases are a match to TRBD1. Per germline, CDR1 SGHTA and CDR2 FQGNSA. The ends lost 5 bases at V and 3 bases at J; junction bases unmatched: 13. The CDR3 sequence is 17 residues long. The CDR3 region has the DNA TGTGCCAGCAGCCTCCTAGGGGGCACAGGGGTTGGAAACACCATATATTTT. It yields the protein CASSLLGGTGVGNTIYF. Combining the CDR3 with reference TRBV7-2 and TRBJ1-3 gives the whole variable domain GAGVSQSPSNKVTEKGKDVELRCDPISGHTALYWYRQSLGQGLEFLIYFQGNSAPDKSGLPSDRFSAERTGGSVSTLTIQRTQQEDSAVYLCASSLLGGTGVGNTIYFGEGSWLTVV.

The V call is TRBV7-2, the J call TRBJ1-2, with 10 bases aligning to TRBD1. J gave up 4 bases and V 5 bases, and 7 bases lay outside the gene matches. The CDR3 loop spans 15 amino acids. The V gene's germline CDR1 is SGHTA and CDR2 FQGNSA. The CDR3 coding sequence is TGTGCCAGCAGCCCCCGGACAGGGGGGGTCTATGGCTACACCTTC. It encodes CASSPRTGGVYGYTF.

The gene calls are TRBV28 and TRBJ1-5; a weak D match, TRBD1 (5 bases). This CDR3 region has 17 residues. The V end was cut by 3 bases, the J end by 0 bases, with 15 bases between. Looked up from germline, CDR1 is MDHEN and CDR2 is SYDVKM. The CDR3 loop is CASSFWPGSSSNQPQHF. In nucleotides, the CDR3 is TGTGCCAGCAGTTTTTGGCCAGGGAGTTCTAGCAATCAGCCCCAGCATTTT.

This clone was counted a few times. The CDR3 sequence: CASSLGAGVTDTQYF. CDR3 nucleotide sequence: TGTGCCAGCAGCTTAGGGGCGGGAGTTACAGATACGCAGTATTTT. The chain recombines TRBV7-2 with TRBJ2-3; TRBD2 matches 7 bases. This CDR3 is built from 15 residues. Losses at the gene ends were 1 base for V and 3 bases for J; bases not matched to a gene: 4. In germline, CDR1 is SGHTA, CDR2 FQGNSA. The whole variable domain, filled in from reference TRBV7-2 and TRBJ2-3, reads GAGVSQSPSNKVTEKGKDVELRCDPISGHTALYWYRQSLGQGLEFLIYFQGNSAPDKSGLPSDRFSAERTGGSVSTLTIQRTQQEDSAVYLCASSLGAGVTDTQYFGPGTRLTVL.

The chain uses TRBV28 and TRBJ1-4; tentative D call: TRBD1 (5 bases). The V gene lost 7 bases and the J gene lost 6 bases, with 18 bases spanning the gap. CDR3 length equals 15 residues. Germline V lookup: CDR1 MDHEN, CDR2 SYDVKM. CDR3 loop: CASIPRGGGDEKLFF. DNA for the CDR3: TGTGCCAGCATCCCTCGCGGGGGGGGTGATGAAAAACTGTTTTTT.

The rearrangement uses TRBV19 and TRBJ1-2; D is unresolved. The CDR3 has 10 residues. V lost 6 bases and J lost 3, with 2 bases in between. CDR1 and CDR2 from the germline V gene are LNHDA and SQIVND (reference sequence). The DNA of the CDR3 is TGTGCCAGTAGGGACTATGGCTACACCTTC. Protein sequence: CASRDYGYTF.

The rearrangement joins TRBV27 to TRBJ1-1, with D possibly matching TRBD1 (6 bases). V lost 3 bases, J lost 4 bases, and 15 bases lay in between. Germline values: CDR1 MNHEY, CDR2 SMNVEV (reference sequence). The CDR3 is 15 amino acids. CDR3 protein: CASSFRGDGGTEAFF. In DNA form, the CDR3 reads TGTGCCAGCAGTTTTAGGGGGGACGGAGGCACTGAAGCTTTCTTT.

The chain employs TRBV4-1 and TRBJ1-4; D is unclear. This CDR3 contains 15 residues. Per the germline V gene, CDR1 is MGHRA and CDR2 is YSYEKL. V gave up 1 base and J gave up 10 bases, with 16 bases separating them. CDR3: CASSQVGAPEGKLFF. The CDR3 bases are TGCGCCAGCAGCCAAGTTGGTGCCCCCGAAGGAAAACTGTTTTTT.

The V gene is TRBV21-1, the J gene TRBJ1-2. TRBV21-1 is recorded as a pseudogene. The CDR3 sequence is 12 residues long. CDR3 region: CASSSSNYGYTF. The CDR3 nucleotides are TGTGCCAGCAGCTCCTCTAACTATGGCTACACCTTC.

In its sample, this clone was seen many times. Here the CDR3 reads CASSSDRGIQPQHF. CDR3 coding DNA: TGTGCCAGCAGTTCTGACAGGGGGATTCAGCCCCAGCATTTT. This chain joins TRBV2 and TRBJ1-5, with TRBD1 identical over 9 bases. Trimming cost V 5 bases and J 6 bases; bases outside gene matches: 5. The CDR3 loop spans 14 amino acids. CDR1 and CDR2 (germline): SNHLY, FYNNEI. The full variable domain, completed using reference TRBV2 and TRBJ1-5, is EPEVTQTPSHQVTQMGQEVILRCVPISNHLYFYWYRQILGQKVEFLVSFYNNEISEKSEIFDDQFSVERPDGSNFTLKIRSTKLEDSAMYFCASSSDRGIQPQHFGDGTRLSIL.

The table lists this clone with a few counts. CDR3 DNA sequence: TGTGCCAGCGGACAGGGTAATGAAAAACTGTTTTTT. Its translation is CASGQGNEKLFF. The chain combines TRBV28 with TRBJ1-4; TRBD1 agrees at 8 bases. In germline, CDR1 is MDHEN, CDR2 SYDVKM. V lost 8 bases, J lost 4 bases, and 0 bases stayed unmatched. The CDR3 covers 12 residues.

The chain joins TRBV7-2 to TRBJ2-2, with 12 bases identical to TRBD2. Germline CDR1 and CDR2: SGHTA and FQGNSA. This CDR3 comprises 16 residues. V lost 4 bases and J lost 5; bases outside the gene matches: 5. This CDR3 reads CASSSTSGRRTGELFF. The CDR3 DNA sequence: TGTGCCAGCAGCTCGACTAGCGGGAGAAGAACCGGGGAGCTGTTTTTT. Together with reference TRBV7-2 and TRBJ2-2, the CDR3 gives the full variable domain: GAGVSQSPSNKVTEKGKDVELRCDPISGHTALYWYRQSLGQGLEFLIYFQGNSAPDKSGLPSDRFSAERTGGSVSTLTIQRTQQEDSAVYLCASSSTSGRRTGELFFGEGSRLTVL.

The gene calls are TRBV19 and TRBJ1-5; D remains ambiguous. V dropped 3 bases and J dropped 0 bases, with 9 bases sitting between them. CDR1 and CDR2 from the germline V gene are LNHDA and SQIVND (reference sequence). CDR3 size: 15 residues. In nucleotides, the CDR3 is TGTGCCAGTAGTATTTCCAGAAATAGCAATCAGCCCCAGCATTTT. Translated, it gives CASSISRNSNQPQHF.

V usage is TRBV19 and J usage is TRBJ1-4, with D uncertain. The V end was cut by 3 bases, the J end by 5 bases, with 22 bases between. This CDR3 comprises 18 residues. Germline CDR1 and CDR2: LNHDA and SQIVND (reference sequence). The CDR3 bases are TGTGCCAGTAGTATGGGAGTGGGAACTACAACTATGAATGAAAAACTGTTTTTT. Translation: CASSMGVGTTTMNEKLFF.

The J gene is TRBJ2-7, the V gene TRBV19, with 9 bases lining up with TRBD1. The V gene's germline CDR1 is LNHDA and CDR2 SQIVND (reference sequence). This CDR3 spans 14 amino acids. J lost 4 bases, V lost 3 bases, and 4 bases had no gene match. The CDR3: CASSIGGQGYEQYF. The CDR3 DNA reads TGTGCCAGTAGTATCGGGGGACAGGGATACGAGCAGTACTTC.

The chain carries TRBV5-1 and TRBJ1-1; D is perhaps TRBD1 (5 bases). The CDR3 consists of 13 residues. Germline V gene data show CDR1 as SGHRS and CDR2 as YFSETQ. Trimming took off 7 bases at V and 8 bases at J, with 18 bases between the two ends. CDR3 loop: CASSPRGLSEAFF. The CDR3 nucleotides are TGCGCCAGCTCCCCGCGGGGACTGTCGGAAGCTTTCTTT. Using reference TRBV5-1 and TRBJ1-1 for the parts outside the CDR3, the full variable domain is KAGVTQTPRYLIKTRGQQVTLSCSPISGHRSVSWYQQTPGQGLQFLFEYFSETQRNKGNFPGRFSGRQFSNSRSEMNVSTLELGDSALYLCASSPRGLSEAFFGQGTRLTVV.